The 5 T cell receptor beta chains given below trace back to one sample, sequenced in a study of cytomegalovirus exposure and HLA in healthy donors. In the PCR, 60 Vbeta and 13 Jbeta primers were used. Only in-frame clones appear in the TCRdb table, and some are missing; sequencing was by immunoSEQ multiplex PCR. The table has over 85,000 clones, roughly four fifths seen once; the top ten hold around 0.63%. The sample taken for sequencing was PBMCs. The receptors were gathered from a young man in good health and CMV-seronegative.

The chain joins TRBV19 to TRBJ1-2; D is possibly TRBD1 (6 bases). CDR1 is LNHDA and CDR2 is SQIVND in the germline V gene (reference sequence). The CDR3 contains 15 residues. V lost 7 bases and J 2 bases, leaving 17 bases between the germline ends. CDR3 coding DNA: TGTGCCAGTAACCCAAAGAGGCAGGGGAACTATGGCTACACCTTC. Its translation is CASNPKRQGNYGYTF.

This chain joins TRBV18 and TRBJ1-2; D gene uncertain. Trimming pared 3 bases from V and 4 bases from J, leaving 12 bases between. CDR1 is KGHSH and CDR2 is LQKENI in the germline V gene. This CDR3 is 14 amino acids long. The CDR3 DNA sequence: TGTGCCAGCTCACCGATGTGGCAGTTCTATGGCTACACCTTC. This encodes CASSPMWQFYGYTF.

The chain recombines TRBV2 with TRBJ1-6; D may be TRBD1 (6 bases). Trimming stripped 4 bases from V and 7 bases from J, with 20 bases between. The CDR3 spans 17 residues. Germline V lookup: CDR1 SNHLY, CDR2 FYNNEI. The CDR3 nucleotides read TGTGCCAGCAGTGCTATGTTGGACGGGGGGCTCAATTCACCCCTCCACTTT. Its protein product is CASSAMLDGGLNSPLHF.

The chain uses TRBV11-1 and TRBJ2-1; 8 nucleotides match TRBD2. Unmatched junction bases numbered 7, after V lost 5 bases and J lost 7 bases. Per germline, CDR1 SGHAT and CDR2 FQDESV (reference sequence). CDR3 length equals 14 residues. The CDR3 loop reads CASSHVLAGNEQFF. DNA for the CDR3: TGTGCCAGCAGCCATGTATTAGCGGGGAATGAGCAGTTCTTC.

The CDR3 loop is CASSYRLGEQYF. In DNA, the CDR3 is TGTGCCAGCAGTTACCGCCTCGGCGAGCAGTACTTC. The rearrangement joins TRBV6-5 to TRBJ2-7, with D hard to call. The V gene lost 2 bases and the J gene lost 6 bases, with 8 bases spanning the gap. The CDR3 totals 12 residues. In germline, CDR1 is MNHEY, CDR2 SVGAGI.